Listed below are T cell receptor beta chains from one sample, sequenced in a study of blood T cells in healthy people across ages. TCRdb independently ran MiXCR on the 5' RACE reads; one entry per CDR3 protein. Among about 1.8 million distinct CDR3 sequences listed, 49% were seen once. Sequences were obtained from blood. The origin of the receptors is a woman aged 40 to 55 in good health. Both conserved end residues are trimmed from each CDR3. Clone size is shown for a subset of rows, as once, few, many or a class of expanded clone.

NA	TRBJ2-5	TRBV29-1	SVGTGGRGDEQY
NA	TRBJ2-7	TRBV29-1	SVEDGTGGSEQY
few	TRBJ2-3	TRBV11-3	ASSSMDRNTQY
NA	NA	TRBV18	ASSRTGTGGGETQY
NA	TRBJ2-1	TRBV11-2	ASSSARDFGPYEQF
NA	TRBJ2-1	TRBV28	ASSFGADEQF
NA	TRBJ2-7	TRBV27	ASSLTRTSGTYEQY
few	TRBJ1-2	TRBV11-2	ASSKDGANYGYT
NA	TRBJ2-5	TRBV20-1	SARDSAQGKTQY
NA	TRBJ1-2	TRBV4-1	ASSQDPRANYGYT
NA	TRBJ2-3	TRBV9	ASSYLGSGGADTQY
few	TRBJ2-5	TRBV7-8	ASSLPPRQGSQETQY
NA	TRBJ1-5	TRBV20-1	SAREGFQGPQH
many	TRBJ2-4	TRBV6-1	ASSDGRPTQNIQY
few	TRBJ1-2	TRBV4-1	ASSPQTGDIWGYT
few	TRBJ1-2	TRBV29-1	SVGRQGHGYT
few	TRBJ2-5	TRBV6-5	ASSYSTWVQETQY
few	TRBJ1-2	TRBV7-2	ASSLDLLGYT
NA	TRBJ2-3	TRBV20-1	SARDDPTGDTQY
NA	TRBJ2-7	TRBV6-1	ASTVADTSYEQY
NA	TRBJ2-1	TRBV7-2	ASSLERLAVNEQF
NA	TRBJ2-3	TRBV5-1	ASRWQGITDTQY
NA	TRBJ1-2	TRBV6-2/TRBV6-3	ASSPTGTGGQGYT
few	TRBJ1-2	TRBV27	ASSWSGNDGYT
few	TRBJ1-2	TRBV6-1	ASSLSRTGNYGYT
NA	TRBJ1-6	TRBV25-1	ASRGRGDSSYNSPLH
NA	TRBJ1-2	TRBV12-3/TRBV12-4	ASSMTGPRRGYT
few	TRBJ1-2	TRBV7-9	ASSAGPGGGYT
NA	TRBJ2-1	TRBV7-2	ASSLRGYEQF
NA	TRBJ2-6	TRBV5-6	ASAPEWLISGANVLT
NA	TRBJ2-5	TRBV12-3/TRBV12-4	ASSARRQETQY
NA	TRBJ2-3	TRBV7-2	AGSLVSRASPTDTQY
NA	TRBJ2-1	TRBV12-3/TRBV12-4	ASRPGTTGLGEQF
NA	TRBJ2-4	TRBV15	ATRETELAKNIQY
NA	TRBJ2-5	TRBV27	ASSITGAEVETQY
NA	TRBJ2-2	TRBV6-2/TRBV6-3	ASSYFDTGELF
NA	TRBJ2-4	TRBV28	ASSSPPGFEKNIQY
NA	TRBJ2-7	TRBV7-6	ASTTGQGAYEQY
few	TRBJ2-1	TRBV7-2	ASRERTNEQF